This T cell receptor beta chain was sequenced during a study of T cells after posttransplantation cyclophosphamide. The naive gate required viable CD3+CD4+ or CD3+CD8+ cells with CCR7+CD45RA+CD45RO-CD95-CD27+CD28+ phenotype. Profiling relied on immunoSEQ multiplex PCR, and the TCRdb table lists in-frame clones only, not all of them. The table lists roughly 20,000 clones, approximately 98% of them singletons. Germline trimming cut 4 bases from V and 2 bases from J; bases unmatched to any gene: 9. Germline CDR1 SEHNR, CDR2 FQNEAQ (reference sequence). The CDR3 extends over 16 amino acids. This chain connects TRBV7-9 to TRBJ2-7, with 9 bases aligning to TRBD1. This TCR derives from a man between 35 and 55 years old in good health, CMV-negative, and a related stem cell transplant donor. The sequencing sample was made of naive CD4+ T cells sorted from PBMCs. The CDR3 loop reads CASSSTRDRETYEQYF. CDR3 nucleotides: TGTGCCAGCAGCTCGACCCGGGACAGGGAAACCTACGAGCAGTACTTC.